This TCR beta chain was captured in a study of T cell changes during pregnancy in multiple sclerosis. Trimming took off 3 bases at V and 0 bases at J, with 13 bases between the two ends. This CDR3 comprises 16 residues. Germline V gene sequence: CDR1 KGHSH, CDR2 LQKENI. The data were produced by immunoSEQ multiplex PCR, yet TCRdb's version contains in-frame clones alone and is incomplete. This sample has approximately 39,000 clones, with roughly 92% found just once. The specimen sequenced was PBMCs (not recorded whether the cells were cultured). V and J are TRBV18 and TRBJ2-3, with a possible D match to TRBD1 (6 bases). The clonotype was recovered from a female donor with multiple sclerosis, enrolled in a pregnancy study. The CDR3 is CASSPQTGASTDTQYF. DNA of the CDR3: TGTGCCAGCTCACCGCAGACAGGTGCTAGCACAGATACGCAGTATTTT. Filled out from reference TRBV18 and TRBJ2-3, the complete variable domain reads NAGVMQNPRHLVRRRGQEARLRCSPMKGHSHVYWYRQLPEEGLKFMVYLQKENIIDESGMPKERFSAEFPKEGPSILRIQQVVRGDSAAYFCASSPQTGASTDTQYFGPGTRLTVL.